The next 25 T cell receptor beta chains were all read from a single sample in a study of lymphopenia after photon versus proton radiotherapy. TCRdb keeps only in-frame clones here, not all; method: immunoSEQ multiplex PCR. The sample yields under 70,000 clones, approximately 90% seen once. Sequencing was performed on peripheral blood, taken from a patient treated with photon-based radiotherapy. Receptor source: a woman between 40 and 55 years old with cholangiocarcinoma.

This sequence joins TRBV5-4 and TRBJ1-6; D gene unclear. Germline V gene data show CDR1 as SGHNT and CDR2 as YYREEE (reference sequence). CDR3 length: 15 amino acids. Trimming removed 5 bases from V and 0 bases from J, with 9 bases in between. The DNA for the CDR3 is TGTGCCAGCAGGAAGGAGAGCTCCTATAATTCACCCCTCCACTTT. Residues: CASRKESSYNSPLHF. Together with reference TRBV5-4 and TRBJ1-6, the CDR3 gives the full variable domain: ETGVTQSPTHLIKTRGQQVTLRCSSQSGHNTVSWYQQALGQGPQFIFQYYREEENGRGNFPPRFSGLQFPNYSSELNVNALELDDSALYLCASRKESSYNSPLHFGNGTRLTVT.

The chain combines TRBV2 with TRBJ2-1, with D possibly being TRBD2 (6 bases). Germline assignment: CDR1 SNHLY and CDR2 FYNNEI. V lost 9 bases to trimming and J lost 8 bases, with 17 bases between them. The CDR3 has 13 amino acids. DNA of the CDR3: TGTGCCAGTCCTCCCGGGAGAGTAGATGAGCAGTTCTTC. It is translated as CASPPGRVDEQFF.

V is TRBV15 and J is TRBJ2-5; the D gene is possibly TRBD2 (5 bases). The CDR3 runs to 15 residues. Germline V lookup: CDR1 LNHNV, CDR2 YYDKDF (reference sequence). V dropped 5 bases and J dropped 5 bases, with 18 bases sitting between them. DNA of the CDR3: TGTGCCACCAGCCGTAGCCTCGGAAGAGGGGAGACCCAGTACTTC. Encoded protein: CATSRSLGRGETQYF.

The rearrangement uses TRBV28 and TRBJ1-3; 9 bases align to TRBD1. The CDR3 contains 16 residues. The germline V gene has CDR1 MDHEN and CDR2 SYDVKM. V lost 3 bases, J lost 3 bases, and 6 bases stayed unmatched. CDR3 residues: CASSFPGTGFGNTIYF. The CDR3 nucleotides are TGTGCCAGCAGTTTCCCCGGGACAGGGTTTGGAAACACCATATATTTT.

The gene calls are TRBV6-1 and TRBJ1-4; D may be TRBD1 (5 bases). The germline gives CDR1 MNHNS, CDR2 SASEGT. CDR3 length: 13 amino acids. V shed 3 bases and J shed 15 bases, with 17 bases lying between them. CDR3: CASSDYGTPILFF. In DNA form, the CDR3 reads TGTGCCAGCAGTGATTATGGGACCCCAATCTTGTTTTTT.

This chain joins TRBV5-4 and TRBJ2-3; D unclear. The germline V and J ends were trimmed by 4 bases and 6 bases, with 18 bases remaining between them. There are 15 residues in the CDR3. Germline V gene sequence: CDR1 SGHNT, CDR2 YYREEE (reference sequence). In DNA, the CDR3 is TGTGCCAGCAGCGCCCCGTTAGGCCCCTTTGATACGCAGTATTTT. Translated, it gives CASSAPLGPFDTQYF.

This chain connects TRBV19 to TRBJ2-1; 7 bases map to TRBD2. V gave up 6 bases and J gave up 5 bases; unmatched junction bases: 10. Germline CDR1 LNHDA, CDR2 SQIVND (reference sequence). This CDR3 contains 15 residues. CDR3: CASSADGTIHNEQFF. The CDR3 bases are TGTGCCAGTAGCGCGGACGGGACTATACACAATGAGCAGTTCTTC. Looking up the rest from reference TRBV19 and TRBJ2-1 gives the full variable domain: DGGITQSPKYLFRKEGQNVTLSCEQNLNHDAMYWYRQDPGQGLRLIYYSQIVNDFQKGDIAEGYSVSREKKESFPLTVTSAQKNPTAFYLCASSADGTIHNEQFFGPGTRLTVL.

This clone was seen a single time. The chain is built from TRBV9 and TRBJ2-3; 7 bases are a match to TRBD1. This CDR3 is 15 amino acids long. V gave up 3 bases and J gave up 1 base; unmatched junction bases: 5. CDR1 is SGDLS and CDR2 is YYNGEE in the germline V gene. The DNA of the CDR3 is TGTGCCAGCAGCGCCGACAGGGCCCGCACAGATACGCAGTATTTT. This sequence encodes CASSADRARTDTQYF.

This clone was observed a handful of times. This chain joins TRBV7-3 and TRBJ1-6, with 9 bases that match TRBD1. V lost 3 bases to trimming and J lost 7 bases; unmatched junction nucleotides: 1. CDR1 SGHTA and CDR2 FQGTGA come from the germline V gene. This CDR3 has 14 amino acids. CDR3 coding DNA: TGTGCCAGCAGCTTCACAGGGGGCAATTCACCCCTCCACTTT. It codes for CASSFTGGNSPLHF.

The gene calls are TRBV29-1 and TRBJ1-4; the D is unclear. The germline V gene has CDR1 SQVTM and CDR2 ANQGSEA. The CDR3 spans 16 residues. Trimming took off 3 bases at V and 0 bases at J, with 14 bases between the two ends. The CDR3 DNA reads TGCAGCGTTGATTCGCGGCAGATTGCAACTAATGAAAAACTGTTTTTT. Protein: CSVDSRQIATNEKLFF.

V is TRBV9 and J is TRBJ1-1; D perhaps matches TRBD1 (6 bases). The CDR3 totals 11 residues. Germline CDR1 is SGDLS and CDR2 is YYNGEE. V lost 5 bases and J lost 6, with 8 bases in between. The CDR3 DNA reads TGTGCCAGCAGTGGGGGCGCTGAAGCTTTCTTT. Translation: CASSGGAEAFF.

This chain joins TRBV6-5 and TRBJ1-5, with D unresolved. This CDR3 has 13 residues. Germline V gene data show CDR1 as MNHEY and CDR2 as SVGAGI. V was shortened by 0 bases and J by 6 bases, with 6 bases between the two germline ends. CDR3: CASSYSSGQPQHF. The CDR3 DNA reads as TGTGCCAGCAGTTACTCCTCGGGTCAGCCCCAGCATTTT.

The chain couples TRBV2 to TRBJ1-1; a possible D gene is TRBD1 (5 bases). The ends were cut back, 6 bases at V and 3 bases at J, with 17 bases in the middle. This CDR3 has 15 residues. Looked up from germline, CDR1 is SNHLY and CDR2 is FYNNEI. The CDR3 spells CASSLKGFLHTEAFF. For the CDR3, the DNA is TGTGCCAGCAGCCTAAAGGGGTTCCTACACACTGAAGCTTTCTTT.

In nucleotides, the CDR3 is TGTGCCAGCAGCTCCAGGACACAAGTCAGGGAGACCCAGTACTTC. Translated, it gives CASSSRTQVRETQYF. This sequence joins TRBV7-9 and TRBJ2-5, with a tentative D call TRBD1 (5 bases). Per the germline V gene, CDR1 is SEHNR and CDR2 is FQNEAQ (reference sequence). This CDR3 comprises 15 residues. V was pared by 4 bases and J by 5 bases, with 17 bases between.

The chain uses TRBV19 and TRBJ2-7; tentatively, D is TRBD2 (5 bases). Germline CDR1 reads LNHDA; CDR2 reads SQIVND (reference sequence). V was clipped by 3 bases and J by 2 bases, with 14 bases between them. There are 15 residues in the CDR3. CDR3 sequence (DNA): TGTGCCAGTAGTATCGGCGGGTCCTCGCCCTACGAGCAGTACTTC. As protein: CASSIGGSSPYEQYF.

The rearrangement joins TRBV28 to TRBJ1-1; D is ambiguous. Trimming removed 4 bases from V and 4 bases from J, with 10 bases in between. CDR3 length equals 13 residues. Germline CDR1 and CDR2: MDHEN and SYDVKM. Written as DNA, the CDR3 is TGTGCCAGCAGTTACGGGCAGGCCACTGAAGCTTTCTTT. It is translated as CASSYGQATEAFF.

The chain links TRBV7-3 to TRBJ2-2, with D unclear. V was cut by 4 bases and J by 6 bases, with 6 bases left in between. The CDR3 is 12 amino acids. The germline V gene encodes CDR1 SGHTA and CDR2 FQGTGA. CDR3: CASSYHAGELFF. In nucleotides, the CDR3 is TGTGCCAGCAGCTACCACGCCGGGGAGCTGTTTTTT. Together with reference TRBV7-3 and TRBJ2-2, the CDR3 gives the full variable domain: GAGVSQTPSNKVTEKGKYVELRCDPISGHTALYWYRQSLGQGPEFLIYFQGTGAADDSGLPNDRFFAVRPEGSVSTLKIQRTERGDSAVYLCASSYHAGELFFGEGSRLTVL.

J is TRBJ2-3 and V is TRBV4-2; D uncertain. From germline, CDR1 is LGHNA and CDR2 YNFKEQ. The V gene lost 4 bases and the J gene lost 2 bases, with 7 bases spanning the gap. The length of the CDR3 is 13 residues. CDR3 amino acids: CASSLQLTDTQYF. CDR3 DNA: TGTGCCAGCAGCCTCCAACTCACAGATACGCAGTATTTT.

This chain connects TRBV28 to TRBJ2-2; D gene ambiguous. The length of the CDR3 is 12 residues. In germline, CDR1 is MDHEN, CDR2 SYDVKM. Trimming took off 7 bases at V and 6 bases at J, with 9 bases between the two ends. The CDR3 nucleotides read TGTGCCAGCAATGGTGGTCCCGGGGAGCTGTTTTTT. This codes for CASNGGPGELFF. The full variable domain, with the rest looked up from reference TRBV28 and TRBJ2-2, is DVKVTQSSRYLVKRTGEKVFLECVQDMDHENMFWYRQDPGLGLRLIYFSYDVKMKEKGDIPEGYSVSREKKERFSLILESASTNQTSMYLCASNGGPGELFFGEGSRLTVL.

This chain connects TRBV6-1 to TRBJ1-1; D uncertain. Trimming pared 7 bases from V and 2 bases from J, leaving 8 bases between. Germline lookup yields CDR1 MNHNS and CDR2 SASEGT. CDR3 length equals 12 residues. DNA of the CDR3: TGTGCCAGCAAATCCTTTAACACTGAAGCTTTCTTT. Its translation is CASKSFNTEAFF.

The CDR3 nucleotides are TGTGCTAGTGGTGCTCGGGGGGAGGGGCGACACAATGAGCAGTTCTTC. Its translation is CASGARGEGRHNEQFF. J is TRBJ2-1 and V is TRBV12-5; the match to TRBD2 covers 7 bases. Germline loops: CDR1 LGHNT, CDR2 FRNRAP. V lost 5 bases and J lost 5; bases outside the gene matches: 12. The CDR3 contains 16 residues.

The rearrangement uses TRBV6-4 and TRBJ2-2, with D unclear. In germline, CDR1 is MRHNA, CDR2 SNTAGT. The CDR3 extends over 16 amino acids. V shed 4 bases and J shed 4 bases, with 16 bases lying between them. Here the CDR3 DNA reads TGTGCCAGCAGTGCAGGACCGACTCGAGTCACCGGGGAGCTGTTTTTT. Protein product: CASSAGPTRVTGELFF.

The J gene is TRBJ1-2, the V gene TRBV19; TRBD1 matches at 7 bases. CDR1 is LNHDA and CDR2 is SQIVND in the germline V gene (reference sequence). The CDR3 has 15 residues. V was clipped by 7 bases and J by 0 bases; unmatched bases: 8. The CDR3 coding sequence is TGTGCCAGTACCACGACAGGGTCAGCTAACTATGGCTACACCTTC. Its translation: CASTTTGSANYGYTF.

V usage is TRBV6-6 and J usage is TRBJ1-2; D gene ambiguous. The CDR3 extends over 14 amino acids. V gave up 7 bases and J gave up 4 bases, with 16 bases separating them. The V gene's germline CDR1 is MNHNY and CDR2 SVGAGI (reference sequence). The CDR3 coding sequence is TGTGCCAGCACATCCGTCGGGGAGATCTATGGCTACACCTTC. As protein: CASTSVGEIYGYTF.

This clone was counted once. The genes are TRBV7-8 and TRBJ2-7; 10 nucleotides agree with TRBD1. The CDR3 spans 15 residues. Germline V CDR1 and CDR2: SGHVS, FQNEAQ. J lost 6 bases, V lost 0 bases, and 5 bases had no gene match. The CDR3 region has the DNA TGTGCCAGCAGCTTAGCCCGGACAGGGGGGTCCGAGCAGTACTTC. Residues: CASSLARTGGSEQYF.